This entry lists 25 T cell receptor beta chains sequenced from one sample in a study of blood T cell repertoires in COVID-19. The protocol was immunoSEQ multiplex PCR, while the TCRdb copy is restricted to in-frame clones and leaves out a portion. The data show approximately 260,000 clones, with around 87% seen just once and around 1.9% held by the top ten. Sequencing was done on a sample of peripheral blood. Receptors were obtained from an older woman with COVID-19, enrolled during active disease.

Concerning this clone: Other DNA sequences in this sample translate to the same CDR3. CDR3 region: CASSLAGNEQFF. The CDR3 region has the DNA TGCGCCAGCAGCTTGGCGGGCAATGAGCAGTTCTTC. This chain joins TRBV5-1 and TRBJ2-1; D is unresolved. CDR3 length: 12 residues. The germline V gene encodes CDR1 SGHRS and CDR2 YFSETQ. With 0 bases removed from V and 6 bases from J, the gap between germline ends came to 4 bases.

The chain joins TRBV5-4 to TRBJ2-7; D is perhaps TRBD2 (6 bases). Looked up from germline, CDR1 is SGHNT and CDR2 is YYREEE (reference sequence). Trimming pared 4 bases from V and 5 bases from J, leaving 13 bases between. This CDR3 has 13 residues. The CDR3 sequence is CASSLVGGDEQYF. In DNA form, the CDR3 reads TGTGCCAGCAGCCTGGTTGGAGGGGACGAGCAGTACTTC.

The chain carries TRBV19 and TRBJ2-3; 8 bases line up with TRBD2. The CDR3 has 15 residues. CDR1 and CDR2 from the germline V gene are LNHDA and SQIVND (reference sequence). Trimming cost V 4 bases and J 6 bases; bases outside gene matches: 9. The DNA for the CDR3 is TGTGCCAGTAGTACTTCCGGGACTAGGGGCGATACGCAGTATTTT. As protein: CASSTSGTRGDTQYF.

The chain carries TRBV5-1 and TRBJ1-3; no clear D. Deletions cut 4 bases from V and 2 bases from J, with 13 bases between. The CDR3 length is 15 residues. CDR1 is SGHRS, CDR2 YFSETQ, per germline. Here the CDR3 reads CASSPREGAGNTIYF. CDR3 nucleotides: TGCGCCAGCAGCCCCCGGGAGGGAGCTGGAAACACCATATATTTT.

This chain joins TRBV27 and TRBJ2-7, with a weak D call TRBD1 (5 bases). With 2 bases removed from V and 0 bases from J, the gap between germline ends came to 14 bases. CDR1 and CDR2 from the germline V gene are MNHEY and SMNVEV (reference sequence). The length of the CDR3 is 16 residues. DNA for the CDR3: TGTGCCAGCAGTTTAACCTACAGGAGAAGCTCCTACGAGCAGTACTTC. Translating gives CASSLTYRRSSYEQYF.

This chain uses TRBV5-1 with TRBJ1-2; TRBD1 matches at 9 bases. Germline-derived CDR1 and CDR2 are SGHRS and YFSETQ. Unmatched junction bases numbered 5, after V lost 0 bases and J lost 8 bases. This CDR3 is 14 amino acids long. The CDR3, as DNA: TGCGCCAGCAGCTTGGAGGGACAGGGATTAGGCTACACCTTC. Translation gives CASSLEGQGLGYTF.

The chain combines TRBV11-2 with TRBJ1-1, with D perhaps matching TRBD1 (6 bases). The CDR3 covers 13 residues. The germline V gene has CDR1 SGHAT and CDR2 FQNNGV. V was clipped by 4 bases and J by 3 bases, with 9 bases between them. The CDR3 region has the DNA TGTGCCAGCAGCTCACAGGGTGACACTGAAGCTTTCTTT. Protein: CASSSQGDTEAFF.

The gene calls are TRBV19 and TRBJ1-1; 8 positions match TRBD1. The trim removed 2 bases at V and 0 bases at J, leaving 8 bases unmatched. The CDR3 is 17 amino acids. CDR1 and CDR2 from the germline V gene are LNHDA and SQIVND (reference sequence). The CDR3 nucleotides read TGTGCCAGTAGTATAACCCCTCGGACAGGGTTGAACACTGAAGCTTTCTTT. It specifies CASSITPRTGLNTEAFF.

J is TRBJ2-6 and V is TRBV6-1; D not certain. Germline CDR1 and CDR2: MNHNS and SASEGT. The CDR3 is made up of 16 amino acids. Trimming shortened V by 0 bases and J by 4 bases, and 10 bases separated the two germline ends. Here the CDR3 reads CASSEASMSGANVLTF. The CDR3 DNA follows: TGTGCCAGCAGTGAAGCATCCATGTCCGGGGCCAACGTCCTGACTTTC.

This clone is a singleton in its sample. This sequence joins TRBV11-2 and TRBJ2-2, with unresolved D. This CDR3 region has 17 residues. Trimming cost V 5 bases and J 4 bases, with 20 bases left between them. CDR1 SGHAT and CDR2 FQNNGV come from the germline V gene. In nucleotides, the CDR3 is TGTGCCAGCAGCCGTTCCGGCCCCAGACAAGGCACCGGGGAGCTGTTTTTT. The encoded protein is CASSRSGPRQGTGELFF.

The table lists this clone with a count of one. V gene TRBV7-3 combines with J gene TRBJ1-1; 7 bases line up with TRBD1. Germline assignment: CDR1 SGHTA and CDR2 FQGTGA. The length of the CDR3 is 13 residues. V trimming: 5 bases; J trimming: 4 bases; junction bases outside the gene matches: 4. CDR3 region: CASSDRVSTEAFF. DNA for the CDR3: TGTGCCAGCAGCGACAGGGTCAGCACTGAAGCTTTCTTT.

V usage is TRBV7-6 and J usage is TRBJ2-5; D is undetermined. Trimming took 2 bases from V and 8 from J, leaving 9 bases between them. In germline, CDR1 is SGHVS, CDR2 FNYEAQ. This CDR3 has 12 amino acids. The CDR3 spells CASSLSSPTQYF. The CDR3 nucleotides are TGTGCCAGCAGCTTAAGCTCTCCCACCCAGTACTTC.

The rearrangement joins TRBV19 to TRBJ2-7, with TRBD1 matching 11 bases. CDR1 and CDR2 (germline): LNHDA, SQIVND (reference sequence). Trimming took 6 bases from V and 2 from J; bases not matched to a gene: 6. This CDR3 is 15 amino acids long. The CDR3 here is CASRDRGQAPYEQYF. The CDR3 bases are TGTGCCAGTAGGGACAGGGGGCAAGCCCCCTACGAGCAGTACTTC.

V usage is TRBV11-1 and J usage is TRBJ2-3; D unclear. Trimming cost V 4 bases and J 3 bases, with 5 bases left between them. There are 12 residues in the CDR3. Germline-derived CDR1 and CDR2 are SGHAT and FQDESV (reference sequence). The CDR3 nucleotides read TGTGCCAGCAGCTCAACAACAGATACGCAGTATTTT. This encodes CASSSTTDTQYF.

The rearrangement uses TRBV11-2 and TRBJ1-1; possibly TRBD1 for D (5 bases). CDR1 SGHAT and CDR2 FQNNGV come from the germline V gene. The CDR3 covers 17 residues. Between the trimmed V and J ends, which lost 3 bases and 2 bases, there was a span of 19 bases. The CDR3 nucleotides read TGTGCCAGCAGCTTTAAGGGCTATGGCAGGGCTAACACTGAAGCTTTCTTT. Translated: CASSFKGYGRANTEAFF.

The V gene is TRBV4-1, the J gene TRBJ2-3, with D maybe TRBD2 (6 bases). The V end was cut by 1 base, the J end by 1 base, with 9 bases between. Germline lookup yields CDR1 MGHRA and CDR2 YSYEKL. The CDR3 extends over 15 amino acids. CDR3 loop: CASSQGWGGTDTQYF. Here the CDR3 DNA reads TGCGCCAGCAGCCAAGGGTGGGGGGGCACAGATACGCAGTATTTT.

The gene calls are TRBV7-2 and TRBJ1-5; D gene unclear. The V gene lost 8 bases and the J gene lost 1 base, with 6 bases spanning the gap. The CDR3 spans 12 residues. Germline V gene data show CDR1 as SGHTA and CDR2 as FQGNSA. CDR3 in DNA: TGTGCCAGCGGAGGGAGCAATCAGCCCCAGCATTTT. Translation gives CASGGSNQPQHF.

This rearrangement joins TRBV2 to TRBJ1-4; TRBD1 agrees at 9 bases. CDR3 length: 14 residues. V was pared by 1 base and J by 9 bases, with 3 bases of the junction left unmatched. Germline V gene lookup returns CDR1 SNHLY and CDR2 FYNNEI. CDR3 in amino acids: CASSEGDRAKKLFF. As DNA, the CDR3 is TGTGCCAGCAGTGAAGGGGACAGGGCAAAAAAACTGTTTTTT.

The J gene is TRBJ1-5, the V gene TRBV7-2; the D gene is possibly TRBD1 (6 bases). CDR3 length: 15 amino acids. CDR1 and CDR2 (germline): SGHTA, FQGNSA. Trimming took off 2 bases at V and 3 bases at J, with 11 bases between the two ends. CDR3 sequence reads: CASSLRGGVNQPQHF. The DNA of the CDR3 is TGTGCCAGCAGCTTACGGGGGGGCGTCAATCAGCCCCAGCATTTT.

The J gene is TRBJ1-1, the V gene TRBV6-5, with 7 bases identical to TRBD1. Per germline, CDR1 MNHEY and CDR2 SVGAGI. V was clipped by 5 bases and J by 9 bases; unmatched bases: 15. The CDR3 consists of 15 residues. CDR3 sequence (DNA): TGTGCCAGCAGTCTGGGACAGCCGTTGAAAGGGCAAGCTTTCTTT. The encoded protein is CASSLGQPLKGQAFF.

J is TRBJ1-5 and V is TRBV5-4; no clear D. The CDR3 spans 13 residues. V gave up 0 bases and J gave up 4 bases, with 5 bases separating them. Germline V gene data show CDR1 as SGHNT and CDR2 as YYREEE (reference sequence). The CDR3 region is CASSLEQNQPQHF. CDR3 sequence (DNA): TGTGCCAGCAGCTTGGAACAAAATCAGCCCCAGCATTTT.

V gene TRBV5-1 combines with J gene TRBJ1-6; D not certain. Trimming removed 0 bases at V and 0 bases at J, with 13 bases between. CDR1 is SGHRS and CDR2 is YFSETQ in the germline V gene. The CDR3 totals 18 residues. The CDR3 coding sequence is TGCGCCAGCAGCTTGGCATCTGGGCTGAGCTCCTATAATTCACCCCTCCACTTT. Its protein is CASSLASGLSSYNSPLHF.

The chain combines TRBV28 with TRBJ1-2, with D perhaps TRBD1 (5 bases). Per the germline V gene, CDR1 is MDHEN and CDR2 is SYDVKM. Trimming stripped 2 bases from V and 8 bases from J, with 15 bases between. The CDR3 totals 14 residues. The CDR3, as DNA: TGTGCCAGCAGTTTAAACGCAGGGTTAAAGGGCTACACCTTC. Translation: CASSLNAGLKGYTF.

The chain joins TRBV19 to TRBJ2-5; 9 bases agree with TRBD1. There are 15 residues in the CDR3. V was pared by 1 base and J by 5 bases, with 5 bases of the junction left unmatched. Germline V gene lookup returns CDR1 LNHDA and CDR2 SQIVND (reference sequence). The CDR3 loop reads CASSIVGQGRETQYF. The CDR3 DNA sequence: TGTGCCAGTAGTATAGTGGGACAGGGTAGGGAGACCCAGTACTTC. The whole variable domain, remainder taken from reference TRBV19 and TRBJ2-5, is DGGITQSPKYLFRKEGQNVTLSCEQNLNHDAMYWYRQDPGQGLRLIYYSQIVNDFQKGDIAEGYSVSREKKESFPLTVTSAQKNPTAFYLCASSIVGQGRETQYFGPGTRLLVL.

The chain combines TRBV4-2 with TRBJ1-3; D is undetermined. This CDR3 comprises 15 residues. The germline CDR1 and CDR2 sequences are LGHNA and YNFKEQ. V was cut by 1 base and J by 3 bases, with 10 bases left in between. The chain's CDR3 is CASSQVEVFGNTIYF. As DNA, the CDR3 is TGTGCCAGCAGCCAAGTAGAGGTGTTTGGAAACACCATATATTTT.